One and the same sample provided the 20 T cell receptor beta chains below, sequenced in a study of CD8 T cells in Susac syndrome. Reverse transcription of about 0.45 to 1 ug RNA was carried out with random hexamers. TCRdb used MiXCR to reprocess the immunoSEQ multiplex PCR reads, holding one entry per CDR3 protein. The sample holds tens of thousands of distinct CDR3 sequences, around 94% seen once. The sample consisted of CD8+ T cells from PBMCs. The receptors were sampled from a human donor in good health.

In DNA, the CDR3 is TGCGCCAGCAGCTTCTCAGGGATGACTGAAGCTTTCTTT. It specifies CASSFSGMTEAFF. The chain is built from TRBV5-1 and TRBJ1-1; D possibly corresponds to TRBD1 (5 bases). Germline V CDR1 and CDR2: SGHRS, YFSETQ. Deletions cut 2 bases from V and 5 bases from J, with 10 bases between. This CDR3 has 13 amino acids.

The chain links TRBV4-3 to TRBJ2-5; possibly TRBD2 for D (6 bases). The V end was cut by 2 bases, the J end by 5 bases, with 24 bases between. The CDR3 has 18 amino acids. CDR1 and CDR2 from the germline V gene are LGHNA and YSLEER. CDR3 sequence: CASSQRRWGGGDLETQYF. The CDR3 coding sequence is TGCGCCAGCAGCCAACGCCGGTGGGGCGGAGGGGACTTGGAGACCCAGTACTTC.

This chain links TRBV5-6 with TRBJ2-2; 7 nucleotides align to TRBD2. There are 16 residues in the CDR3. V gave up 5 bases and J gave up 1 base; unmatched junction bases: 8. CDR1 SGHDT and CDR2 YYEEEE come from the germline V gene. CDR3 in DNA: TGTGCCAGCAGGCCCCCAGGCGGGGGGAACACCGGGGAGCTGTTTTTT. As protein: CASRPPGGGNTGELFF.

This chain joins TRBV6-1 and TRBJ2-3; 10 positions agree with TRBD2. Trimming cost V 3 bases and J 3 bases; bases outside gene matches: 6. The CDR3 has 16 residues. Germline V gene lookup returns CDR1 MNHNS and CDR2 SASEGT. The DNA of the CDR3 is TGTGCCAGCAGTGAGACCCTAGCGGGGGAAACAGATACGCAGTATTTT. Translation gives CASSETLAGETDTQYF.

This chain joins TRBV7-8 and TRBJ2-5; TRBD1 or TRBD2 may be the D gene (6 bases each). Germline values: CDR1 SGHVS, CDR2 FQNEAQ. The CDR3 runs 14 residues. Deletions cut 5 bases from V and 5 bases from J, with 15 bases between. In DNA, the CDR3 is TGTGCCAGCAGCCCTAGGGGGGATTGGGAGACCCAGTACTTC. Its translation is CASSPRGDWETQYF.

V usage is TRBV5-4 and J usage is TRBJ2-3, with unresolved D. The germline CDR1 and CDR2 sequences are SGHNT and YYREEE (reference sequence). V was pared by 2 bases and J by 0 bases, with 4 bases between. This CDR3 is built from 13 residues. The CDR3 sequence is CASSFGSTDTQYF. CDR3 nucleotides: TGTGCCAGCAGCTTTGGTAGCACAGATACGCAGTATTTT.

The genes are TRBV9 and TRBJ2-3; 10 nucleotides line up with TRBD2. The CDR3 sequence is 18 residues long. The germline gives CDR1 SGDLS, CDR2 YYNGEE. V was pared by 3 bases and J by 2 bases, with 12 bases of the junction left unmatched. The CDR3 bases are TGTGCCAGCAGCGCCTTTCCAAGGACTAGCGGAGACACAGATACGCAGTATTTT. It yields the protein CASSAFPRTSGDTDTQYF. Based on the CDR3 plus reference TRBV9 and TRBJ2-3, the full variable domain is DSGVTQTPKHLITATGQRVTLRCSPRSGDLSVYWYQQSLDQGLQFLIQYYNGEERAKGNILERFSAQQFPDLHSELNLSSLELGDSALYFCASSAFPRTSGDTDTQYFGPGTRLTVL.

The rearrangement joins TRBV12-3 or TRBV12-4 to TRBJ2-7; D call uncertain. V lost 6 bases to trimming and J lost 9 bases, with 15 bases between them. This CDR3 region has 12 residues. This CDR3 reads CASRRRETAQYF. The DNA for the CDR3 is TGTGCCAGCAGAAGGAGAGAGACGGCGCAGTACTTC.

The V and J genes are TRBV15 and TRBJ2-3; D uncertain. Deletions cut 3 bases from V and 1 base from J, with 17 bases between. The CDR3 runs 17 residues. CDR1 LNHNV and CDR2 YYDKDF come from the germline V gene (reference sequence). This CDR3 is CATSSPEFLEGTDTQYF. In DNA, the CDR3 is TGTGCCACCAGCAGCCCCGAATTCCTAGAGGGCACAGATACGCAGTATTTT. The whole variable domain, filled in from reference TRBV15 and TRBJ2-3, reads DAMVIQNPRYQVTQFGKPVTLSCSQTLNHNVMYWYQQKSSQAPKLLFHYYDKDFNNEADTPDNFQSRRPNTSFCFLDIRSPGLGDTAMYLCATSSPEFLEGTDTQYFGPGTRLTVL.

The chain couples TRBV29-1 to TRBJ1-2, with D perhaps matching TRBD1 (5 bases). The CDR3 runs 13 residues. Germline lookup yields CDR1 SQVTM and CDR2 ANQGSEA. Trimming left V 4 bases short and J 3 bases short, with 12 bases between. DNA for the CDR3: TGCAGCGTTGTCGACAGAGGGGACTATGGCTACACCTTC. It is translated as CSVVDRGDYGYTF.

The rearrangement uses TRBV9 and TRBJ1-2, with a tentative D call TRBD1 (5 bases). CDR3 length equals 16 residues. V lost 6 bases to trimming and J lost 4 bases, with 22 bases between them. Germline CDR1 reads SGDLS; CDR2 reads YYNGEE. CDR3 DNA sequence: TGTGCCAGCACCCCGGGACGGCTTTCCACGGGCTATGGCTACACCTTC. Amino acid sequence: CASTPGRLSTGYGYTF.

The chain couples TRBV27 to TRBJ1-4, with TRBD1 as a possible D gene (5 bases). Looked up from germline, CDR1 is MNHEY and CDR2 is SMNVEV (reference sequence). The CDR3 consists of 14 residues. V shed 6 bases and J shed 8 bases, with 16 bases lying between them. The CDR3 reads CASRPGLQREKLFF. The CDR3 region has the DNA TGTGCCAGCAGGCCGGGGCTCCAGAGAGAAAAACTGTTTTTT.

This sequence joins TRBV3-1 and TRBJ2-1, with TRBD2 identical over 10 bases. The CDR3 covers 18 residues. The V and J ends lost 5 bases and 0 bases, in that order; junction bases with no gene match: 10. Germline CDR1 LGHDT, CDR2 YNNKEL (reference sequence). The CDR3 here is CASSGDPSGGSSYNEQFF. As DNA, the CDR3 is TGTGCCAGCAGCGGAGATCCTAGCGGGGGAAGCTCCTACAATGAGCAGTTCTTC.

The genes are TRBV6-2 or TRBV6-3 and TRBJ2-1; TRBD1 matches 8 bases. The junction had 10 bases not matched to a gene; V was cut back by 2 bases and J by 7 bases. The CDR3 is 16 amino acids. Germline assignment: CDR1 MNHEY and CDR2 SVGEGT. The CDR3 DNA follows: TGTGCCAGCAGTTACCGCCTTCGCGGACAGGGAAATGAGCAGTTCTTC. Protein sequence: CASSYRLRGQGNEQFF.

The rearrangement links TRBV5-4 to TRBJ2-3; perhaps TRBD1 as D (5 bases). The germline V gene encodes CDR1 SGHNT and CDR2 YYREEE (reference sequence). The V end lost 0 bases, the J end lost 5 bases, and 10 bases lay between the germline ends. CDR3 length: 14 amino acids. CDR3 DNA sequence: TGTGCCAGCAGCTTGGACCCAGGGAAAGATACGCAGTATTTT. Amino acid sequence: CASSLDPGKDTQYF.

CDR3 protein: CASSLGLAGAPETQYF. In DNA, the CDR3 is TGTGCCAGCAGCTTGGGGTTAGCGGGAGCCCCAGAGACCCAGTACTTC. The V call is TRBV5-6, the J call TRBJ2-5, with 9 bases that match TRBD2. V shed 0 bases, J shed 4 bases, and the junction held 7 bases outside the gene matches. CDR1 SGHDT and CDR2 YYEEEE come from the germline V gene. The CDR3 totals 16 residues.

In nucleotides, the CDR3 is TGTGCCAGTAGTATAGGGGACCCCCCCCACGAGCAGTACTTC. It is translated as CASSIGDPPHEQYF. V and J are TRBV19 and TRBJ2-7; D may match TRBD1 or TRBD2 (5 bases each). Germline V gene lookup returns CDR1 LNHDA and CDR2 SQIVND (reference sequence). V was pared by 1 base and J by 5 bases, with 12 bases between. This CDR3 is built from 14 residues.

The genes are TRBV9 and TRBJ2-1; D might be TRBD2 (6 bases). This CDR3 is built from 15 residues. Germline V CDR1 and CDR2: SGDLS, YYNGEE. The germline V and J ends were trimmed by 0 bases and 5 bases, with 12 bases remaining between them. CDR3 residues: CASSVEGLANNEQFF. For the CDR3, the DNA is TGTGCCAGCAGCGTAGAGGGCCTAGCGAACAATGAGCAGTTCTTC. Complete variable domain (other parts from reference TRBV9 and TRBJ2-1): DSGVTQTPKHLITATGQRVTLRCSPRSGDLSVYWYQQSLDQGLQFLIQYYNGEERAKGNILERFSAQQFPDLHSELNLSSLELGDSALYFCASSVEGLANNEQFFGPGTRLTVL.

CDR3 nucleotide sequence: TGTGCCAGCTCGTCTAAAGTGTTCGGACAGATCTACGAGCAGTACGTC. Amino acids: CASSSKVFGQIYEQYV. V and J are TRBV6-2 or TRBV6-3 and TRBJ2-7, with D tentatively TRBD1 (6 bases). Germline V gene data show CDR1 as MNHEY and CDR2 as SVGEGT. This CDR3 has 16 residues. V gave up 8 bases and J gave up 3 bases, with 23 bases separating them.

The CDR3 DNA sequence: TGCAGCGTTGAGTCTGTAACTGAAGCTTTCTTT. The encoded protein is CSVESVTEAFF. The gene calls are TRBV29-1 and TRBJ1-1; no clear D. Between the trimmed V and J ends, which lost 3 bases and 5 bases, there was a span of 7 bases. CDR3 length equals 11 residues. Germline values: CDR1 SQVTM, CDR2 ANQGSEA.